The clone carrying this TCR beta chain was detected only a few times. No antigen is known for it. TCRdb re-called the RT-PCR reads through MiXCR, storing one row per CDR3 protein. The table shows approximately 530,000 distinct CDR3 sequences, with approximately 13% occurring only once. The sample comes from a study of response to subunit inactivated influenza vaccine. General study results and limits: Each seasonal influenza vaccination recruits few new T cells, the authors suggested.

The receptor was isolated from a man in his forties or fifties who received an inactivated influenza vaccine. The specimen comprised PBMCs from blood, sampled more than 35 days after vaccination.

The CDR3 nucleotides read TGTGCCAGCAGCGACCCAATCGACATCGGAAAGACCCAGTACTTC. Amino acids: CASSDPIDIGKTQYF. The rearrangement uses TRBV5-5 and TRBJ2-5; no firm D call. The V gene lost 4 bases and the J gene lost 6 bases, with 19 bases spanning the gap. Germline V gives CDR1 SGHKS, CDR2 YYEKEE (reference sequence). The CDR3 length is 15 residues. Together with reference TRBV5-5 and TRBJ2-5, the CDR3 gives the full variable domain: DAGVTQSPTHLIKTRGQQVTLRCSPISGHKSVSWYQQVLGQGPQFIFQYYEKEERGRGNFPDRFSARQFPNYSSELNVNALLLGDSALYLCASSDPIDIGKTQYFGPGTRLLVL.